A single sample is the source of the 25 T cell receptor beta chains below, sequenced in a study of identifying expanded T cells in peripheral blood. Here immunoSEQ multiplex PCR was the method, and the copy in TCRdb shows in-frame clones only, minus some. The table lists approximately 110,000 clones, roughly 90% of them singletons. Sequencing input: blood. These TCRs come from a person between 18 and 69 years old in good health.

The chain has TRBV4-3 and TRBJ1-3; the D gene is possibly TRBD1 (5 bases). The CDR3 length is 14 residues. V lost 10 bases to trimming and J lost 0 bases, with 13 bases between them. In germline, CDR1 is LGHNA, CDR2 YSLEER. CDR3 DNA sequence: TGCGCCACGAGCAGGGAAATCTCTGGAAACACCATATATTTT. Amino acids: CATSREISGNTIYF.

This chain joins TRBV2 and TRBJ1-3; a possible D gene is TRBD1 (6 bases). The CDR3 sequence is 15 residues long. The V end was cut by 6 bases, the J end by 12 bases, with 24 bases between. Germline V gene data show CDR1 as SNHLY and CDR2 as FYNNEI. CDR3 bases: TGTGCCAGCAGCGAAAGCTTCCGTGACAGGACTATCATATATTTT. It specifies CASSESFRDRTIIYF.

The chain is built from TRBV19 and TRBJ1-4; D is perhaps TRBD1 (5 bases). This CDR3 spans 12 amino acids. Looked up from germline, CDR1 is LNHDA and CDR2 is SQIVND (reference sequence). Trimming left V 6 bases short and J 8 bases short, with 10 bases between. The CDR3, as DNA: TGTGCCAGTAGCAGGGTGCGAGAAAAACTGTTTTTT. Protein: CASSRVREKLFF.

The chain links TRBV5-1 to TRBJ2-4, with D tentatively TRBD2 (6 bases). The germline V and J ends were trimmed by 0 bases and 1 base, with 8 bases remaining between them. The CDR3 sequence is 15 residues long. Germline loops: CDR1 SGHRS, CDR2 YFSETQ. CDR3 bases: TGCGCCAGCAGCTTGGTGGCGGGGGCCAAAAACATTCAGTACTTC. This gives the protein CASSLVAGAKNIQYF.

The rearrangement links TRBV4-3 to TRBJ2-2, with a tentative D call TRBD1 (5 bases). Germline V gene lookup returns CDR1 LGHNA and CDR2 YSLEER. The CDR3 is 15 residues long. Trimming removed 4 bases at V and 7 bases at J, with 16 bases between. The DNA of the CDR3 is TGCGCCAGCAGCCGAAGGGGATTGAGTGGCGGGGAGCTGTTTTTT. As protein: CASSRRGLSGGELFF.

CDR3 residues: CASSMAHGRPEAFF. The CDR3 DNA sequence: TGTGCCAGTAGTATGGCCCATGGACGTCCTGAAGCTTTCTTT. V usage is TRBV19 and J usage is TRBJ1-1, with unresolved D. Trimming took 3 bases from V and 6 from J, leaving 14 bases between them. The CDR3 loop spans 14 amino acids. The germline V gene encodes CDR1 LNHDA and CDR2 SQIVND (reference sequence). The full variable domain, with the rest looked up from reference TRBV19 and TRBJ1-1, is DGGITQSPKYLFRKEGQNVTLSCEQNLNHDAMYWYRQDPGQGLRLIYYSQIVNDFQKGDIAEGYSVSREKKESFPLTVTSAQKNPTAFYLCASSMAHGRPEAFFGQGTRLTVV.

The chain recombines TRBV7-9 with TRBJ2-4; 13 nucleotides line up with TRBD2. The CDR3 sequence is 19 residues long. V was clipped by 0 bases and J by 0 bases; unmatched bases: 5. CDR1 and CDR2 (germline): SEHNR, FQNEAQ (reference sequence). In nucleotides, the CDR3 is TGTGCCAGCAGCTTAGCGACTAGCGGGGGGTTTCTAGCCAAAAACATTCAGTACTTC. Translated, it gives CASSLATSGGFLAKNIQYF.

The V gene is TRBV6-6, the J gene TRBJ1-6; tentative D call: TRBD1 (6 bases). Trimming left V 0 bases short and J 13 bases short, with 13 bases between. The CDR3 runs 14 residues. Germline V gene sequence: CDR1 MNHNY, CDR2 SVGAGI (reference sequence). The CDR3 region has the DNA TGTGCCAGCAGTTACTCTTTCGGGGGCGGGCCCCTCCACTTT. Amino acid sequence: CASSYSFGGGPLHF.

A remark on this clone: The junction differs from germline at one of its ends, possibly a read error. The chain joins TRBV7-2 to TRBJ1-5; no clear D gene. Germline CDR1 reads SGHTA; CDR2 reads FQGNSA. CDR3 length: 13 amino acids. The CDR3 is CASSLDLGWPKHF. CDR3 sequence (DNA): TGTGCCAGCAGCTTAGATTTGGGCTGGCCCAAGCATTTT.

The V gene is TRBV7-9, the J gene TRBJ2-7; 8 bases are shared with TRBD1. With V trimmed by 1 base and J by 5 bases, 4 bases remained unmatched. The CDR3 extends over 14 amino acids. Germline lookup yields CDR1 SEHNR and CDR2 FQNEAQ (reference sequence). CDR3 in amino acids: CASSLGQGADEQYF. In nucleotides, the CDR3 is TGTGCCAGCAGCTTAGGGCAGGGGGCCGACGAGCAGTACTTC.

The J gene is TRBJ2-1, the V gene TRBV27, with 9 bases identical to TRBD1. The CDR3 spans 14 residues. Germline assignment: CDR1 MNHEY and CDR2 SMNVEV (reference sequence). V lost 6 bases, J lost 5 bases, and 5 bases stayed unmatched. The CDR3 DNA reads as TGTGCCAGCAGCTGGGACAGGGCTGACAATGAGCAGTTCTTC. Translated: CASSWDRADNEQFF.

This chain uses TRBV9 with TRBJ2-1; 11 bases fit TRBD2. CDR3 length equals 17 residues. V gave up 0 bases and J gave up 8 bases; unmatched junction bases: 10. The V gene's germline CDR1 is SGDLS and CDR2 YYNGEE. This chain's CDR3 is CASSVDSGGAAIYEQFF. The CDR3 coding sequence is TGTGCCAGCAGCGTAGATAGCGGGGGGGCCGCGATATATGAGCAGTTCTTC.

The chain couples TRBV13 to TRBJ2-5, with D perhaps TRBD1 or TRBD2 (5 bases each). V lost 5 bases and J lost 5, with 18 bases in between. Germline V gives CDR1 PRHDT, CDR2 FYEKMQ (reference sequence). The length of the CDR3 is 15 residues. The CDR3 DNA is TGTGCCAGCAGCCCAGACGGGACGGGGCTTGAGACCCAGTACTTC. It encodes CASSPDGTGLETQYF. Combining the CDR3 with reference TRBV13 and TRBJ2-5 gives the whole variable domain AAGVIQSPRHLIKEKRETATLKCYPIPRHDTVYWYQQGPGQDPQFLISFYEKMQSDKGSIPDRFSAQQFSDYHSELNMSSLELGDSALYFCASSPDGTGLETQYFGPGTRLLVL.

About this clone: A junction end diverges from the germline sequence, so it may reflect a read error. V gene TRBV10-3 combines with J gene TRBJ2-7, with a possible D match to TRBD2 (5 bases). The CDR3 runs to 13 residues. Germline V gene sequence: CDR1 ENHRY, CDR2 SYGVKD. The CDR3 nucleotides read TGTGCCAGCAGTTACCCCTCTACGGGGGAGCAGTACTTC. This encodes CASSYPSTGEQYF.

This clone was detected only once. The chain couples TRBV10-3 to TRBJ2-7; 11 bases are a match to TRBD1. The J segment lost 2 bases and the V segment lost 6 bases, leaving 15 bases of the junction unmatched. This CDR3 comprises 18 residues. Germline lookup yields CDR1 ENHRY and CDR2 SYGVKD. In DNA form, the CDR3 reads TGTGCCATCAGCTTCGGGGCCGGGACAGGGGGTACTCCCTACGAGCAGTACTTC. Amino acid sequence: CAISFGAGTGGTPYEQYF.

This clone was detected only once. The chain employs TRBV7-2 and TRBJ1-5; 8 bases are shared with TRBD1. The CDR3 runs 15 residues. Germline CDR1 reads SGHTA; CDR2 reads FQGNSA. V was clipped by 4 bases and J by 4 bases; unmatched bases: 6. Here the CDR3 DNA reads TGTGCCAGCAGCTATGACAGGGGACTGAATCAGCCCCAGCATTTT. Translating gives CASSYDRGLNQPQHF.

V and J are TRBV27 and TRBJ2-5; 8 positions match TRBD1. V gave up 6 bases and J gave up 5 bases; unmatched junction bases: 14. The CDR3 spans 16 residues. CDR1 MNHEY and CDR2 SMNVEV come from the germline V gene (reference sequence). The CDR3 loop reads CASRSRQGLEGETQYF. The CDR3 bases are TGTGCCAGCAGATCCCGACAGGGGTTGGAAGGTGAGACCCAGTACTTC.

This sequence joins TRBV7-2 and TRBJ1-3; D not certain. There are 14 residues in the CDR3. The V gene's germline CDR1 is SGHTA and CDR2 FQGNSA. Trimming removed 2 bases at V and 2 bases at J, with 7 bases between. The CDR3 here is CASSLRVAGNTIYF. Written as DNA, the CDR3 is TGTGCCAGCAGCTTACGGGTGGCTGGAAACACCATATATTTT. Full variable domain (outside the CDR3, taken from reference TRBV7-2 and TRBJ1-3): GAGVSQSPSNKVTEKGKDVELRCDPISGHTALYWYRQSLGQGLEFLIYFQGNSAPDKSGLPSDRFSAERTGGSVSTLTIQRTQQEDSAVYLCASSLRVAGNTIYFGEGSWLTVV.

V gene TRBV28 combines with J gene TRBJ2-7; perhaps TRBD1 as D (5 bases). Germline V gives CDR1 MDHEN, CDR2 SYDVKM. This CDR3 region has 16 residues. V lost 3 bases to trimming and J lost 2 bases, with 17 bases between them. The CDR3 region is CASSFHTGGQPYEQYF. DNA of the CDR3: TGTGCCAGCAGTTTTCATACAGGTGGTCAGCCCTACGAGCAGTACTTC.

DNA of the CDR3: TGCGCCAGCAGCCAAAAAATCGGGGGATACGAGCAGTACTTC. Protein product: CASSQKIGGYEQYF. This chain links TRBV4-3 with TRBJ2-7; D is possibly TRBD2 (6 bases). CDR1 LGHNA and CDR2 YSLEER come from the germline V gene. V was trimmed by 2 bases and J by 4 bases, leaving 12 bases between them. CDR3 size: 14 residues.

This sequence joins TRBV7-6 and TRBJ2-7, with 7 bases identical to TRBD2. The germline V gene encodes CDR1 SGHVS and CDR2 FNYEAQ. V trimming: 1 base; J trimming: 3 bases; junction bases outside the gene matches: 6. CDR3 length: 15 amino acids. In DNA, the CDR3 is TGTGCCAGCAGCTTAGAGCGGGGACCGTTCTACGAGCAGTACTTC. Amino acids: CASSLERGPFYEQYF. Based on the CDR3 plus reference TRBV7-6 and TRBJ2-7, the full variable domain is GAGVSQSPRYKVTKRGQDVALRCDPISGHVSLYWYRQALGQGPEFLTYFNYEAQQDKSGLPNDRFSAERPEGSISTLTIQRTEQRDSAMYRCASSLERGPFYEQYFGPGTRLTVT.

With regard to this clone: One end of the junction does not line up with germline, which may come from a read error. This sample also contains other DNA sequences that code for the same CDR3. V gene TRBV6-5 combines with J gene TRBJ2-3; no clear D gene. This CDR3 region has 15 residues. Germline CDR1 and CDR2: MNHEY and SVGAGI. The chain's CDR3 is CASSYSSRSTDTQYF. The CDR3 DNA reads as TGTGCCAGCAGTTACTCGTCGCGGAGCACGGATACGCAGTATTTT.

The CDR3 bases are TGTGCCAGCAGTTACTTGGGACCCTACTCCTACGAGCAGTACTTC. Protein sequence: CASSYLGPYSYEQYF. This chain links TRBV6-5 with TRBJ2-7; D tentatively fits TRBD1 or TRBD2 (5 bases each). Germline CDR1 is MNHEY and CDR2 is SVGAGI. The V gene lost 1 base and the J gene lost 0 bases, with 10 bases spanning the gap. This CDR3 comprises 15 residues.

This clone has a single count. This sequence joins TRBV5-1 and TRBJ2-5, with TRBD1 identical over 8 bases. Germline values: CDR1 SGHRS, CDR2 YFSETQ. The CDR3 has 14 residues. J lost 1 base, V lost 7 bases, and 6 bases had no gene match. CDR3: CASGQGVRQETQYF. CDR3 nucleotides: TGCGCCAGCGGACAGGGTGTTCGCCAAGAGACCCAGTACTTC.

V and J are TRBV18 and TRBJ2-2; 7 positions agree with TRBD2. Germline values: CDR1 KGHSH, CDR2 LQKENI. The V segment lost 6 bases and the J segment 0 bases; nucleotides outside the gene matches: 4. CDR3 length: 15 amino acids. The CDR3 nucleotides are TGTGCCAGCTCGCGACTAGCCCCGAACACCGGGGAGCTGTTTTTT. Amino acid sequence: CASSRLAPNTGELFF.